The 9 T cell receptor beta chains listed next were all sequenced from one sample in a study of blood T cell repertoires in COVID-19 (dated by TCRdb to between 2020 and 2021). Receptors were amplified or captured by the immunoSEQ multiplex PCR assay. TCRdb mirrors the immuneACCESS table, restricted to in-frame sequences. Some clones are absent from its copies; in checked studies, under half trace to an unresolved V gene, and the reason for the others is unknown. Present in this sample are around 200,000 clones, about nine tenths of which were seen just once. Of the sample, approximately 1.5% falls within the top ten clones. Specimen: peripheral blood. Receptors were obtained from a man younger than 30 with active or convalescent COVID-19.

The chain recombines TRBV2 with TRBJ1-4, with unresolved D. Trimming shortened V by 3 bases and J by 6 bases, and 11 bases separated the two germline ends. In germline, CDR1 is SNHLY, CDR2 FYNNEI. CDR3 length: 14 amino acids. The CDR3 loop is CASSDLNLHEKLFF. The CDR3 bases are TGTGCCAGCAGTGACCTAAACCTGCATGAAAAACTGTTTTTT.

V usage is TRBV4-1 and J usage is TRBJ2-1; D remains unclear. This CDR3 is 14 amino acids long. Trimming cost V 1 base and J 7 bases, with 11 bases left between them. From germline, CDR1 is MGHRA and CDR2 YSYEKL. In nucleotides, the CDR3 is TGCGCCAGCAGCCAAGCAGTTCCGTCGAATGAGCAGTTCTTC. Its translation: CASSQAVPSNEQFF.

The chain joins TRBV27 to TRBJ2-7; 8 bases map to TRBD2. This CDR3 has 15 amino acids. The ends lost 3 bases at V and 4 bases at J; junction bases unmatched: 8. Germline CDR1 is MNHEY and CDR2 is SMNVEV (reference sequence). CDR3 in DNA: TGTGCCAGCAGTTTTGTAGCGGGAAGATTATACGAGCAGTACTTC. Its translation is CASSFVAGRLYEQYF.

The genes are TRBV29-1 and TRBJ2-7; 7 positions match TRBD1. The CDR3 has 13 residues. J gave up 5 bases and V 1 base, and 5 bases lay outside the gene matches. Per the germline V gene, CDR1 is SQVTM and CDR2 is ANQGSEA. The DNA for the CDR3 is TGCAGCGTTGAAGTTCAACAGGGGAACGAGCAGTACTTC. This translates into CSVEVQQGNEQYF.

This chain joins TRBV2 and TRBJ2-7; the match to TRBD2 covers 8 bases. Germline CDR1 reads SNHLY; CDR2 reads FYNNEI. The V and J ends lost 1 base and 2 bases, in that order; junction bases with no gene match: 4. This CDR3 spans 15 amino acids. As DNA, the CDR3 is TGTGCCAGCAGTGAAGGGGGGACTAGGGCCTACGAGCAGTACTTC. The encoded protein is CASSEGGTRAYEQYF.

This sequence joins TRBV27 and TRBJ1-6; D remains ambiguous. Germline V gene lookup returns CDR1 MNHEY and CDR2 SMNVEV (reference sequence). The V end was cut by 4 bases, the J end by 7 bases, with 11 bases between. The CDR3 is 14 residues long. The CDR3 loop is CASSSRVSNSPLHF. CDR3 nucleotide sequence: TGTGCCAGCAGTTCTCGGGTTTCAAATTCACCCCTCCACTTT.

This clone appeared a few times. The genes are TRBV3-1 (or the pseudogene TRBV3-2) and TRBJ2-3; 9 bases align to TRBD1. V was clipped by 4 bases and J by 2 bases; unmatched bases: 4. Germline V CDR1 and CDR2: LGHDT, YNNKEL (reference sequence). The CDR3 runs 15 residues. CDR3 sequence reads: CASSRQGVITDTQYF. The DNA for the CDR3 is TGTGCCAGCAGCCGACAGGGGGTTATCACAGATACGCAGTATTTT.

This clone has just one count. V is TRBV2 and J is TRBJ1-2; TRBD1 matches 12 bases. The CDR3 contains 17 residues. V lost 5 bases and J lost 4; bases outside the gene matches: 11. Per germline, CDR1 SNHLY and CDR2 FYNNEI. CDR3 in amino acids: CASSPAGTGGIFYGYTF. CDR3 DNA sequence: TGTGCCAGCAGTCCTGCGGGGACAGGGGGCATATTCTATGGCTACACCTTC.

V and J are TRBV15 and TRBJ2-1; 9 bases are shared with TRBD2. Looked up from germline, CDR1 is LNHNV and CDR2 is YYDKDF (reference sequence). This CDR3 contains 15 residues. The trim removed 0 bases at V and 7 bases at J, leaving 4 bases unmatched. The CDR3 spells CATSRDLTSGNEQFF. CDR3 nucleotides: TGTGCCACCAGCAGAGATTTAACTAGCGGGAATGAGCAGTTCTTC.